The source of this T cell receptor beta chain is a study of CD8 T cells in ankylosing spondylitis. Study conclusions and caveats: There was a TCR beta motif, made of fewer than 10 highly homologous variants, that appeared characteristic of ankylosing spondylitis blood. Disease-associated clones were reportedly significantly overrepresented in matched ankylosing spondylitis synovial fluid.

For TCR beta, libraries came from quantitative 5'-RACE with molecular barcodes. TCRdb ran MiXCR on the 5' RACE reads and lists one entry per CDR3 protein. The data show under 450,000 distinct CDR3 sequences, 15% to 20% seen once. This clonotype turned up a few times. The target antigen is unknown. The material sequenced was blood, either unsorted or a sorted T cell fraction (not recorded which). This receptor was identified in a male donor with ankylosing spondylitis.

CDR3 sequence (DNA): TGCAGTGCTAGAGATATGGGGGCCCTGAACACTGAAGCTTTCTTT. It is translated as CSARDMGALNTEAFF. The rearrangement joins TRBV20-1 to TRBJ1-1, with D possibly being TRBD1 (6 bases). Germline-derived CDR1 and CDR2 are DFQATT and SNEGSKA (reference sequence). V was clipped by 0 bases and J by 0 bases, with 11 bases between them. The CDR3 has 15 residues.